These T cell receptor beta chains were read from a single sample in a study of early T cells in non-severe SARS-CoV-2 infection. Using its own MiXCR run on the 5' RACE reads, TCRdb lists one record per CDR3 protein. The repertoire consists of approximately 65,000 distinct CDR3 sequences, with 12% occurring once and the leading ten covering about 1.7%. Sequenced input: whole blood. The receptors stem from an adult who was a healthcare worker with PCR-confirmed SARS-CoV-2 infection or an uninfected control (not recorded which). The CDR3 runs from the conserved cysteine through the conserved F or W. A D gene is named only where the DNA matches it firmly. Only some rows state a clone size, as once, few, many or a class for expanded clones.

CASSIIHQEAYEQYF	TGTGCCAGTAGTATAATCCATCAAGAGGCCTACGAGCAGTACTTC	many	TRBV19	TRBJ2-7	-	15
CASSPSGNSFPDTQYF	TGCGCCAGCTCGCCCTCGGGAAACAGTTTTCCAGATACGCAGTATTTT	many	TRBV5-1	TRBJ2-3	-	16
CSARAPGGIETQYF	TGCAGTGCTAGGGCCCCAGGGGGAATAGAGACCCAGTACTTC	-	TRBV20-1	TRBJ2-5	TRBD1	14
CASTGGVLAKNIQYF	TGTGCCAGTACAGGGGGCGTACTAGCCAAAAACATTCAGTACTTC	-	TRBV19	TRBJ2-4	TRBD1	15
CASSYRQGNYGYTF	TGTGCCAGCAGCTACAGACAGGGGAACTATGGCTACACCTTC	few	TRBV7-2	TRBJ1-2	TRBD1	14
CASRGRNQPQHF	TGTGCCAGCAGAGGACGAAATCAGCCCCAGCATTTT	few	TRBV6-1	TRBJ1-5	-	12
CSADWGSEAFF	TGCAGTGCGGATTGGGGCTCTGAAGCTTTCTTT	many	TRBV20-1	TRBJ1-1	-	11
CASSINIDGNNEQFF	TGTGCCAGTAGTATTAATATCGACGGAAACAATGAGCAGTTCTTC	few	TRBV19	TRBJ2-1	-	15
CASTLWGKNIQYF	TGTGCCAGCACCCTGTGGGGCAAAAACATTCAGTACTTC	-	TRBV21-1	TRBJ2-4	-	13
CASSLGGEAEKLFF	TGTGCCAGCAGCTTGGGAGGGGAGGCTGAAAAACTGTTTTTT	few	TRBV5-5	TRBJ1-4	-	14
CASSLGTGSGGELFF	TGCGCCAGCAGCTTGGGGACAGGGTCAGGCGGGGAGCTGTTTTTT	few	TRBV5-1	TRBJ2-2	TRBD1	15
CASSAGTEAFF	TGTGCCAGCAGTGCAGGCACTGAAGCTTTCTTT	many	TRBV25-1	TRBJ1-1	-	11
CASSPRTGKGMDTQYF	TGTGCCAGCAGCCCACGGACAGGGAAGGGGATGGATACGCAGTATTTT	many	TRBV7-6	TRBJ2-3	TRBD1	16
CASRRGTEAFF	TGTGCCAGCCGGAGGGGCACTGAAGCTTTCTTT	-	TRBV6-2/TRBV6-3	TRBJ1-1	-	11
CSARGQDRFGDEQYF	TGCAGTGCTAGAGGCCAGGACAGGTTTGGGGACGAGCAGTACTTC	-	TRBV20-1	TRBJ2-7	TRBD1	15
CASSLSGSGGTDTQYF	TGTGCCAGCAGCTTATCAGGGAGCGGGGGCACAGATACGCAGTATTTT	many	TRBV7-9	TRBJ2-3	TRBD2	16
CASSQYNRTNFATNEKLFF	TGTGCCAGCAGCCAATATAACAGAACGAACTTTGCAACTAATGAAAAACTGTTTTTT	few	TRBV14	TRBJ1-4	-	19
CASSELAGGGNEQFF	TGTGCCAGCAGTGAACTAGCGGGGGGCGGCAATGAGCAGTTCTTC	many	TRBV2	TRBJ2-1	TRBD2	15
CASSYEMNTEAFF	TGTGCCAGCAGCTACGAGATGAACACTGAAGCTTTCTTT	many	TRBV11-2	TRBJ1-1	-	13
CSANQVLSGNTIYF	TGCAGTGCTAACCAGGTCCTCTCTGGAAACACCATATATTTT	many	TRBV20-1	TRBJ1-3	-	14
CASSTGRDNYGYTF	TGTGCCAGCAGCACGGGAAGGGACAACTATGGCTACACCTTC	-	TRBV12-3/TRBV12-4	TRBJ1-2	-	14
CASTVTQSGGPGYTF	TGTGCCAGCACTGTGACCCAATCAGGGGGCCCAGGCTACACCTTC	many	TRBV2	TRBJ1-2	TRBD1	15
CASSVKDGQGMNTEAFF	TGCGCCAGCAGTGTGAAAGACGGACAGGGGATGAACACTGAAGCTTTCTTT	many	TRBV10-1	TRBJ1-1	TRBD1	17
CSALGLAGPSRIQYF	TGCAGTGCTCTCGGACTAGCGGGGCCCTCAAGGATTCAGTACTTC	few	TRBV20-1	TRBJ2-4	TRBD2	15
CASSLTGNPLDEQYF	TGTGCCAGCAGCTTAACAGGGAACCCCCTAGACGAGCAGTACTTC	-	TRBV5-4	TRBJ2-7	-	15
CASSLAEGRADTQYF	TGCGCCAGCAGCTTGGCGGAGGGGAGGGCCGATACGCAGTATTTT	few	TRBV5-1	TRBJ2-3	TRBD2	15
CASSEFGGSMNTEAFF	TGTGCCAGCAGTGAATTTGGAGGATCCATGAACACTGAAGCTTTCTTT	-	TRBV25-1	TRBJ1-1	-	16
CASRDKGTPNTEAFF	TGCGCCAGCCGGGACAAGGGTACCCCGAACACTGAAGCTTTCTTT	-	TRBV5-1	TRBJ1-1	-	15
CASSQGPGGTDTQYF	TGCGCCAGCAGCCAGGGTCCGGGGGGCACAGATACGCAGTATTTT	few	TRBV4-3	TRBJ2-3	-	15